A single sample is the source of the 25 T cell receptor beta chains below, sequenced in a study of identical twins. From the 5' RACE reads, TCRdb called clonotypes with MiXCR, one entry per CDR3 protein. This table has more than 400,000 distinct CDR3 sequences, 12% to 15% appearing once. These data were also filed under a second study, of yellow fever vaccine responses in identical twins.

The sequenced sample consisted of CD4+ T cells sorted from blood. The source of these receptors is a woman aged 18-30 years in good health.

In this sample, this clonotype turned up many times. This chain's CDR3 is CSVKGLAAYNEQFF. CDR3 sequence (DNA): TGCAGCGTTAAGGGACTAGCGGCCTACAATGAGCAGTTCTTC. The chain carries TRBV29-1 and TRBJ2-1; 11 bases are a match to TRBD2. CDR1 and CDR2 (germline): SQVTM, ANQGSEA. CDR3 length: 14 residues. Unmatched junction bases numbered 2, after V lost 5 bases and J lost 2 bases.

This clonotype has only a few counts. The chain carries TRBV18 and TRBJ2-7; D unresolved. V was pared by 2 bases and J by 5 bases, with 7 bases between. From germline, CDR1 is KGHSH and CDR2 LQKENI. This CDR3 comprises 12 residues. The CDR3 reads CASSPNWNEQYF. The CDR3 bases are TGTGCCAGCTCACCAAATTGGAACGAGCAGTACTTC.

This clonotype was found a few times. The genes are TRBV6-5 and TRBJ1-4, with TRBD1 matching 7 bases. Looked up from germline, CDR1 is MNHEY and CDR2 is SVGAGI. V lost 6 bases and J lost 8; bases outside the gene matches: 3. The CDR3 spans 12 residues. CDR3 in amino acids: CASRRTGEKLFF. In DNA, the CDR3 is TGTGCCAGCAGGAGGACAGGCGAAAAACTGTTTTTT.

The table lists this clonotype with a few counts. CDR3: CASGGSDRFLNTEAFF. The DNA for the CDR3 is TGTGCCAGCGGGGGCTCGGACAGGTTTCTGAACACTGAAGCTTTCTTT. This sequence joins TRBV2 and TRBJ1-1, with 7 bases matching TRBD1. V dropped 8 bases and J dropped 0; count of bases not matched to a gene: 12. The CDR3 has 16 amino acids. CDR1 is SNHLY and CDR2 is FYNNEI in the germline V gene.

This chain joins TRBV28 and TRBJ2-7, with 7 nucleotides matching TRBD1. V lost 3 bases and J lost 2; bases outside the gene matches: 4. The CDR3 has 14 amino acids. Per the germline V gene, CDR1 is MDHEN and CDR2 is SYDVKM. The CDR3, as DNA: TGTGCCAGCAGTTTTGCACAGGGGACCTACGAGCAGTACTTC. The encoded protein is CASSFAQGTYEQYF.

This clonotype was seen a few times. CDR3 coding DNA: TGCGCCAGCAGCCAAGAGTCTGGGATCCGACAGCCCCAGCATTTT. It translates to CASSQESGIRQPQHF. The chain recombines TRBV4-1 with TRBJ1-5; D is ambiguous. The CDR3 contains 15 residues. CDR1 and CDR2 from the germline V gene are MGHRA and YSYEKL. Trimming pared 0 bases from V and 7 bases from J, leaving 13 bases between.

This clonotype was detected only a few times. This chain links TRBV7-9 with TRBJ2-1, with a tentative D call TRBD2 (6 bases). This CDR3 has 12 residues. Germline V gives CDR1 SEHNR, CDR2 FQNEAQ (reference sequence). Trimming removed 7 bases at V and 12 bases at J, with 16 bases between. The CDR3 here is CASTEPGGPQFF. CDR3 nucleotide sequence: TGTGCCAGCACTGAACCCGGGGGACCGCAGTTCTTC.

This clonotype was observed many times. The rearrangement joins TRBV29-1 to TRBJ1-4; 7 nucleotides agree with TRBD1. From germline, CDR1 is SQVTM and CDR2 ANQGSEA. V was pared by 7 bases and J by 8 bases, with 13 bases of the junction left unmatched. CDR3 length equals 14 residues. The CDR3 reads CSATSGRGLEKLFF. In nucleotides, the CDR3 is TGCAGCGCCACGAGCGGCAGGGGGTTGGAAAAACTGTTTTTT.

This clonotype has at least ten counts. The rearrangement uses TRBV24-1 and TRBJ1-1; 7 positions agree with TRBD1. This CDR3 contains 14 residues. V was pared by 7 bases and J by 4 bases, with 8 bases of the junction left unmatched. Germline CDR1 and CDR2: KGHDR and SFDVKD. The CDR3 sequence is CATSSGQGGTEAFF. CDR3 sequence (DNA): TGTGCCACCAGCTCAGGCCAGGGGGGCACTGAAGCTTTCTTT.

This clonotype was found a few times. The chain uses TRBV5-1 and TRBJ1-1; D unclear. The V gene lost 0 bases and the J gene lost 3 bases, with 9 bases spanning the gap. The CDR3 consists of 14 residues. In germline, CDR1 is SGHRS, CDR2 YFSETQ. CDR3 sequence reads: CASSLDGRDTEAFF. The DNA of the CDR3 is TGCGCCAGCAGCTTGGACGGCCGGGACACTGAAGCTTTCTTT.

This clonotype was detected a few times. The J gene is TRBJ2-4, the V gene TRBV5-1, with TRBD2 matching over 10 bases. The CDR3 extends over 17 amino acids. CDR1 and CDR2 from the germline V gene are SGHRS and YFSETQ. V lost 0 bases to trimming and J lost 1 base; unmatched junction nucleotides: 4. CDR3 region: CASSLAASGSAKNIQYF. CDR3 nucleotide sequence: TGCGCCAGCAGCTTGGCCGCTAGCGGGAGCGCCAAAAACATTCAGTACTTC.

The table lists this clonotype with a few counts. The rearrangement links TRBV5-1 to TRBJ2-6; 7 bases agree with TRBD1. Germline assignment: CDR1 SGHRS and CDR2 YFSETQ. V shed 4 bases and J 2 bases; nucleotides not matched to a gene: 3. This CDR3 contains 15 residues. The CDR3 protein is CASSSTGAGANVLTF. CDR3 coding DNA: TGCGCCAGCAGCAGTACAGGGGCTGGGGCCAACGTCCTGACTTTC.

This chain joins TRBV14 and TRBJ2-5; the D is unclear. The germline gives CDR1 SGHDN, CDR2 FVKESK. V lost 4 bases and J 3 bases, leaving 15 bases between the germline ends. This CDR3 has 15 amino acids. CDR3 sequence reads: CASSLSPNSEETQYF. CDR3 DNA sequence: TGTGCCAGCAGCCTTTCCCCTAACAGCGAAGAGACCCAGTACTTC.

This sequence joins TRBV11-1 and TRBJ2-7, with 8 bases matching TRBD2. J gave up 4 bases and V 3 bases, and 20 bases lay outside the gene matches. The length of the CDR3 is 19 residues. From germline, CDR1 is SGHAT and CDR2 FQDESV (reference sequence). The CDR3 sequence: CASSLWLAGSVCTLYEQYV. DNA of the CDR3: TGTGCCAGCAGCTTGTGGCTAGCGGGTTCCGTCTGCACCCTTTACGAGCAGTACGTC.

V and J are TRBV4-1 and TRBJ2-6, with D hard to call. V shed 3 bases and J shed 15 bases, with 9 bases lying between them. CDR1 and CDR2 from the germline V gene are MGHRA and YSYEKL. The CDR3 runs to 11 residues. The CDR3 DNA reads TGCGCCAGCAGCCACGAGAAAGCCCTGACTTTC. Its translation: CASSHEKALTF.

This clonotype was seen only a few times. The chain combines TRBV5-1 with TRBJ1-4; D remains ambiguous. The CDR3 runs 14 residues. The ends were cut back, 2 bases at V and 4 bases at J, with 9 bases in the middle. CDR1 is SGHRS, CDR2 YFSETQ, per germline. CDR3 protein: CASSLNSHNEKLFF. The CDR3 region has the DNA TGCGCCAGCAGCTTAAACAGTCATAATGAAAAACTGTTTTTT.

The J gene is TRBJ2-1, the V gene TRBV28, with 11 nucleotides matching TRBD2. The CDR3 contains 20 residues. J lost 0 bases, V lost 1 base, and 11 bases had no gene match. Per the germline V gene, CDR1 is MDHEN and CDR2 is SYDVKM. CDR3 in DNA: TGTGCCAGCAGTTTATTCTCCGGGACTAGCGGCCCCAGCTCCTACAATGAGCAGTTCTTC. Encoded protein: CASSLFSGTSGPSSYNEQFF. Drawing the rest from reference TRBV28 and TRBJ2-1, the complete variable domain is DVKVTQSSRYLVKRTGEKVFLECVQDMDHENMFWYRQDPGLGLRLIYFSYDVKMKEKGDIPEGYSVSREKKERFSLILESASTNQTSMYLCASSLFSGTSGPSSYNEQFFGPGTRLTVL.

This clonotype was counted only a few times. The chain employs TRBV4-1 and TRBJ1-4; the match to TRBD1 covers 9 bases. Germline V CDR1 and CDR2: MGHRA, YSYEKL. This CDR3 spans 17 amino acids. Trimming cost V 1 base and J 4 bases; bases outside gene matches: 7. The CDR3 is CASSQGGQGFGNEKLFF. The CDR3 DNA sequence: TGCGCCAGCAGCCAAGGGGGACAGGGATTTGGTAATGAAAAACTGTTTTTT.

About this clonotype itself: One junction end does not reproduce the germline sequence, and a read error may be involved. The chain links TRBV25-1 to TRBJ2-5; tentatively, D is TRBD1 (6 bases). The V gene's germline CDR1 is MGHDK and CDR2 SYGVNS. This CDR3 region has 14 residues. The DNA of the CDR3 is TGTGCCAGCAACTACGGACAGAAACAAGAGGCCCAGTACTTC. It translates to CASNYGQKQEAQYF.

This clonotype was observed many times. The V gene is TRBV20-1, the J gene TRBJ2-7; possibly TRBD2 for D (6 bases). V shed 4 bases and J shed 6 bases, with 22 bases lying between them. CDR1 is DFQATT and CDR2 is SNEGSKA in the germline V gene (reference sequence). The CDR3 has 15 residues. The CDR3 DNA reads TGCAGTGCTACCCCTGTGGGGACTTGGCCGTCCGAGCAGTACTTC. This encodes CSATPVGTWPSEQYF.

This clonotype was found a few times. V gene TRBV5-1 combines with J gene TRBJ1-2, with D unclear. The germline V and J ends were trimmed by 1 base and 8 bases, with 15 bases remaining between them. Germline CDR1 SGHRS, CDR2 YFSETQ. CDR3 length: 14 residues. CDR3 nucleotides: TGCGCCAGCAGCTTGTCGGGAATCACTGGGGGCTACACCTTC. Translation gives CASSLSGITGGYTF.

The chain carries TRBV27 and TRBJ2-5; D gene uncertain. This CDR3 contains 14 residues. The germline CDR1 and CDR2 sequences are MNHEY and SMNVEV (reference sequence). The V and J ends lost 5 bases and 3 bases respectively, with 13 bases between them. The CDR3 sequence is CASSPWTAEETQYF. In DNA form, the CDR3 reads TGTGCCAGCAGTCCCTGGACCGCCGAAGAGACCCAGTACTTC.

This chain connects TRBV6-2 or TRBV6-3 to TRBJ2-7; possible D gene TRBD2, 5 bases. Germline V CDR1 and CDR2: MNHEY, SVGEGT. V lost 6 bases to trimming and J lost 2 bases, with 11 bases between them. This CDR3 comprises 13 residues. The CDR3 DNA reads as TGTGCCAGCAGGACAAGCGGAACCTACGAGCAGTACGTC. Translation: CASRTSGTYEQYV.

The table lists this clonotype with a few counts. The rearrangement joins TRBV5-5 to TRBJ2-2; D might be TRBD1 or TRBD2, each matching 5 bases. This CDR3 spans 15 amino acids. The V and J ends lost 3 bases and 1 base respectively, with 10 bases between them. Germline-derived CDR1 and CDR2 are SGHKS and YYEKEE (reference sequence). CDR3 loop: CASSWGRKNTGELFF. The DNA of the CDR3 is TGTGCCAGCAGCTGGGGACGGAAGAACACCGGGGAGCTGTTTTTT.

The chain carries TRBV6-2 or TRBV6-3 and TRBJ2-7; TRBD2 agrees at 14 bases. Germline values: CDR1 MNHEY, CDR2 SVGEGT. Trimming cost V 7 bases and J 5 bases; bases outside gene matches: 13. This CDR3 spans 17 amino acids. CDR3 in amino acids: CASNIALGTSGSNEQYF. The CDR3 DNA follows: TGTGCCAGCAATATTGCCCTCGGGACTAGCGGGAGTAACGAGCAGTACTTC.